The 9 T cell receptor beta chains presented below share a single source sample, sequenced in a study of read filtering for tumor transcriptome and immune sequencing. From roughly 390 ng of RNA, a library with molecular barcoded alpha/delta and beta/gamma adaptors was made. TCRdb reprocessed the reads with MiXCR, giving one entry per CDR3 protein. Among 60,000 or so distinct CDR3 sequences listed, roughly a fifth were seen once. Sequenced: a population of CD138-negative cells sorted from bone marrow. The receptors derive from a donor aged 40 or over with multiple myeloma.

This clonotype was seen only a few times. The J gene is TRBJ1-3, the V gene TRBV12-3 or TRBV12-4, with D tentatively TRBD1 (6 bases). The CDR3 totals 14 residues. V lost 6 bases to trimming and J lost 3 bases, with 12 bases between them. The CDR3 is CASSYSGVGNTIYF. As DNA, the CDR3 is TGTGCCAGCAGCTACTCAGGGGTTGGAAACACCATATATTTT.

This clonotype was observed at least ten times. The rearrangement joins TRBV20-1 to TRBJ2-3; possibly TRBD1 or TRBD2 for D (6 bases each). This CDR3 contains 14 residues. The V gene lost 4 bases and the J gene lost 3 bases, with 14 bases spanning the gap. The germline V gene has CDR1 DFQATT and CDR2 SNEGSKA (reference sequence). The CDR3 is CSATWGAGTDTQYF. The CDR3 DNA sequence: TGCAGTGCTACTTGGGGGGCCGGTACAGATACGCAGTATTTT.

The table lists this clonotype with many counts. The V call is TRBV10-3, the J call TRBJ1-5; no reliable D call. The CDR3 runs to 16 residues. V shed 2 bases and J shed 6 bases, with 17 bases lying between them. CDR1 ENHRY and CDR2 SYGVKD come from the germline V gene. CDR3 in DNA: TGTGCCATCAGTGAGGGCGGGAACAGAGATAGTCAGCCCCAGCATTTT. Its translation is CAISEGGNRDSQPQHF.

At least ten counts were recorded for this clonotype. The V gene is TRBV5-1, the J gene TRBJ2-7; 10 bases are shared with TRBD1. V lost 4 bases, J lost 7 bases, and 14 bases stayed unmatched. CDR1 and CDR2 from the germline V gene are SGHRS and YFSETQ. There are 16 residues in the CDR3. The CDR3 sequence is CASSLGQGDTSGEQYF. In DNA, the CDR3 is TGCGCCAGCAGCCTTGGACAGGGGGATACTTCGGGGGAGCAGTACTTC.

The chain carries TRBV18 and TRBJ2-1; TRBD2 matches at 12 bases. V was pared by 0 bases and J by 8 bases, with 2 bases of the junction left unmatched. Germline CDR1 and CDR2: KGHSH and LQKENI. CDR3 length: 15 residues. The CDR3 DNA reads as TGTGCCAGCTCACCACCTCCTAGCGGGAGGGATGAGCAGTTCTTC. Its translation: CASSPPPSGRDEQFF.

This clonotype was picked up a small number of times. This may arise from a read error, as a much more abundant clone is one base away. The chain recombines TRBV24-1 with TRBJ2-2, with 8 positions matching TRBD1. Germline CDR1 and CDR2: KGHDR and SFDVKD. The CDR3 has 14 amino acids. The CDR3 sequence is CTTSDIQGAGELFF. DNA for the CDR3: TGTACCACCAGTGATATACAGGGGGCCGGGGAGCTGTTTTTT.

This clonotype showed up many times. Written as DNA, the CDR3 is TGTGCCATTTCCGGGTCTGTCGGGGAGCTGTTTTTT. Protein: CAISGSVGELFF. The chain joins TRBV10-3 to TRBJ2-2; no reliable D call. Germline lookup yields CDR1 ENHRY and CDR2 SYGVKD. The CDR3 covers 12 residues. V was pared by 9 bases and J by 7 bases, with 12 bases between.

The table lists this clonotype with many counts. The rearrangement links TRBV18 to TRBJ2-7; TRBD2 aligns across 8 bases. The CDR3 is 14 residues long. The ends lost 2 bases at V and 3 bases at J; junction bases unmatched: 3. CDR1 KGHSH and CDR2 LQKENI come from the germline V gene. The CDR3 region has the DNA TGTGCCAGCTCACCAGGCGGGAGGATCTACGAGCAGTACTTC. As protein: CASSPGGRIYEQYF.

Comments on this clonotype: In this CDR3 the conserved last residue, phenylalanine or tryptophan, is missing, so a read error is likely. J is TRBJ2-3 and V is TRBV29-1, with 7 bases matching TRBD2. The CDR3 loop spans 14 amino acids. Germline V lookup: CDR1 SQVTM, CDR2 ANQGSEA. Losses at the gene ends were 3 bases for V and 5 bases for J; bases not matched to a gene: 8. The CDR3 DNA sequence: TGCAGCGTTGAGCTACGACTAGCAGTAGATACGCAGTATTCT. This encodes CSVELRLAVDTQYS.